The rows below give T cell receptor beta chains drawn from one sample of a study of vaccination and CD4 T cells after COVID-19. These TCRs are of unknown antigen specificity. TCRdb re-called the PCR reads with MiXCR, one entry per CDR3 protein. The sample shows approximately 14,000 distinct CDR3 sequences, about 50% of them seen only once. The sample was CD4+ T cells from blood, cultured in vitro. The receptor set was obtained from a human donor who had recovered from COVID-19. Both conserved end residues are part of each CDR3. A D gene is named only where the DNA matches it firmly. Only some rows state a clone size, as once, few, many or a class for expanded clones.

d_call	clone_size	v_call	j_call	cdr3_nt	cdr3_aa
.	few	TRBV20-1	TRBJ1-4	TGCAGTGCTCTCAACTCCGGAAAACTGTTTTTT	CSALNSGKLFF
.	.	TRBV20-1	TRBJ1-6	TGCAGTGCTAGAGCACCGAGCTGGACCGGGGGGGCTTCACCCCTCCACTTT	CSARAPSWTGGASPLHF
.	.	TRBV20-1	TRBJ2-4	TGCAGTGCCCAAAACGCCGGGGTCCGCGCCAAAAACATTCAGTACTTC	CSAQNAGVRAKNIQYF
TRBD1	.	TRBV15	TRBJ1-6	TGTGCCACCAGCGACCGGGACAGGGGCGTTTCACCCCTCCACTTT	CATSDRDRGVSPLHF
.	few	TRBV20-1	TRBJ1-1	TGCAGTGCTAGAGATCTCCTACAGACCCCGAGCACTGAAGCTTTCTTT	CSARDLLQTPSTEAFF
.	few	TRBV6-1	TRBJ1-5	TGTGCCAGCAGGGTCCGGTCCGCGTTTGGCAATCAGCCCCAGCATTTT	CASRVRSAFGNQPQHF
.	.	TRBV11-2	TRBJ2-7	TGTGCCAGCAGCTTAGTACGGGGGCGCCGTATAGCCGAGCAGTACTTC	CASSLVRGRRIAEQYF
.	few	TRBV15	TRBJ1-3	TGTGCCACCAGCAGAGAAGGAATTGGAAACACCATATATTTT	CATSREGIGNTIYF
TRBD1	few	TRBV5-6	TRBJ1-1	TGTGCCAGCAGCCGTTACGACAGGGACACTGAAGCTTTCTTT	CASSRYDRDTEAFF
TRBD2	.	TRBV20-1	TRBJ2-1	TGCAGTGCCACCAGCGGGAGTAACGATCTCAATGAGCAGTTCTTC	CSATSGSNDLNEQFF
.	medium-sized	TRBV20-1	TRBJ2-5	TGCAGTGCTAGCGGGGGGCAATTGACCCAGTACTTC	CSASGGQLTQYF
.	.	TRBV7-9	TRBJ2-7	TGTGCCAGCAGCTTAGGCTCGGGCCCCTCCTACGAGCAGTACTTC	CASSLGSGPSYEQYF
TRBD1	.	TRBV18	TRBJ2-7	TGTGCCAGCTCCAGGGACAGGGATTCCTACGAGCAGTACTTC	CASSRDRDSYEQYF
.	.	TRBV28	TRBJ2-2	TGTGCCAGCAGTAAGGCAGGGGCCAACACCGGGGAGCTGTTTTTT	CASSKAGANTGELFF
.	.	TRBV20-1	TRBJ1-2	TGCAGTGCTAGAGATCGGTACACCAATAACTATGGCTACACCTTC	CSARDRYTNNYGYTF
.	.	TRBV20-1	TRBJ2-1	TGCAGTGCTAGAGATTTGGCCCGGCAGTTCTTC	CSARDLARQFF
TRBD2	large	TRBV12-3/TRBV12-4	TRBJ2-3	TGTGCCAGCAGCCGGAGGATGACTAGCGGCACAGATACGCAGTATTTT	CASSRRMTSGTDTQYF
.	.	TRBV7-3	TRBJ1-1	TGTGCCAGCAGCTTAGGGGTTTGGGGGGCTTTCTTT	CASSLGVWGAFF
.	.	TRBV2	TRBJ1-1	TGTGCCAGAATAACAGGCTGGGGGACTGAAGCTTTCTTT	CARITGWGTEAFF
.	few	TRBV7-6	TRBJ2-5	TGTGCCAGCAGCCTTGGGACCACGCAAGAGACCCAGTACTTC	CASSLGTTQETQYF
TRBD2	.	TRBV18	TRBJ2-1	TGTGCCAGCTCACCACGAGCCGGGACTAGCTCACGGGAGCAGTTCTTC	CASSPRAGTSSREQFF
TRBD2	.	TRBV5-1	TRBJ2-3	TGCGCCAGCAGCTCCATAGCGGGAGGTCGAGATACGCAGTATTTT	CASSSIAGGRDTQYF